Listed below are T cell receptor beta chains from one sample, sequenced in a study of T-cell memory formation after mild COVID-19. MiXCR was run by TCRdb on the 5' RACE reads, yielding one entry per CDR3 protein. The sample carries a few hundred thousand distinct CDR3 sequences, 21% recorded once. The sequencing input was PBMCs or a T cell subset sorted from them (not recorded which). These receptors were collected from an adult woman who had mild COVID-19 (a few samples of this study predate the infection). Cell type and time point are not known. Both conserved end residues are part of each CDR3.

V	J	CDR3
TRBV29-1	TRBJ1-5	CSVVWGSNQPQHF
TRBV5-6	TRBJ1-1	CASSFLGTVNTEAFF
TRBV29-1	TRBJ2-7	CSVGLAGRTAPSEQYF
TRBV4-1	TRBJ1-4	CASSQEPTATNEKLFF
TRBV6-5	TRBJ2-6	CASSLSGALSGANVLTF
TRBV20-1	TRBJ1-1	CSARGTGLNTEAFF
TRBV4-3	TRBJ2-5	CASSQGGGTQYF
TRBV6-5	TRBJ2-5	CASSSQFSRRADPKETQYF
TRBV12-3/TRBV12-4	TRBJ2-3	CASRRQGGPDTQYF
TRBV5-1	TRBJ2-1	CASRRTSSYNEQFF
TRBV7-3	TRBJ2-1	CASSRSGSTYNEQFF
TRBV10-3	TRBJ1-5	CAVKGGEGNQPQHF
TRBV12-3/TRBV12-4	TRBJ2-3	CASTVRGLGTDTQYF
TRBV12-3/TRBV12-4	TRBJ2-2	CASRRQDVGTGELFF
TRBV7-2	TRBJ1-1	CASSFRGGVNTEAFF
TRBV6-2/TRBV6-3	TRBJ2-1	CASSRPGGGEQFF
TRBV7-8	TRBJ2-3	CASSSKLADTQYF
TRBV4-3	TRBJ1-6	CASSQAGQGNSPLHF
TRBV6-5	TRBJ2-2	CASSYGGYTGELFF
TRBV20-1	TRBJ2-3	CSARAGTSRSTDTQYF
TRBV5-1	TRBJ2-4	CASSLDILAKNIQYF
TRBV7-2	TRBJ2-7	CASSPLGGRYYEQYF
TRBV12-3/TRBV12-4	TRBJ2-7	CASRRDRFYEQYF
TRBV6-1	TRBJ2-5	CATVRDRGRETQYF
TRBV7-9	TRBJ1-2	CASSPVPPGPPNYGYTF
TRBV6-5	TRBJ2-5	CASSYVGVGQETQYF
TRBV4-2	TRBJ2-7	CASSSPPGGVTYEQYF
TRBV29-1	TRBJ2-7	CSVEFGGEPGEQYF
TRBV29-1	TRBJ1-1	CSVRERNTEAFF
TRBV7-8	TRBJ2-7	CASSHTDSYEQYF
TRBV29-1	TRBJ1-1	CSVGQGATGVAFF